Shown below are 28 T cell receptor beta chains from a single sample sequenced in a study of T cell responses to AZD1222 COVID-19 vaccine. Produced via immunoSEQ multiplex PCR; TCRdb's table is partial and in-frame only. The repertoire includes 90,000 to 150,000 clones, about 90% of them detected once, and 7.9% sits in the top ten. The starting material was peripheral blood, obtained 28 days after the second AZD1222 dose. Every receptor here comes from an adult who received the AZD1222 COVID-19 vaccine.

The chain carries TRBV2 and TRBJ1-4; D might be TRBD1 (6 bases). The CDR3 extends over 13 amino acids. V was pared by 4 bases and J by 7 bases, with 10 bases between. CDR1 and CDR2 (germline): SNHLY, FYNNEI. This CDR3 is CASSAGAREKLFF. The CDR3 bases are TGTGCCAGCAGTGCGGGGGCGCGTGAAAAACTGTTTTTT.

The chain links TRBV5-1 to TRBJ2-7; 12 bases are shared with TRBD1. V gave up 4 bases and J gave up 3 bases; unmatched junction bases: 17. The length of the CDR3 is 19 residues. Germline values: CDR1 SGHRS, CDR2 YFSETQ. As DNA, the CDR3 is TGCGCCAGCAGCATACCGGGACAGGGGGCCAACCCTGACCTCTACGAGCAGTACTTC. Its translation is CASSIPGQGANPDLYEQYF.

The V gene is TRBV5-1, the J gene TRBJ1-3; D unresolved. The V end was cut by 4 bases, the J end by 4 bases, with 18 bases between. This CDR3 is built from 16 residues. Germline CDR1 SGHRS, CDR2 YFSETQ. CDR3 DNA: TGCGCCAGCAGCGACTCTGGTCGGGCAGTCGGAAACACCATATATTTT. It codes for CASSDSGRAVGNTIYF.

The sample holds one count of this clone. This specimen includes other DNA sequences encoding the same CDR3. The chain couples TRBV28 to TRBJ1-2, with TRBD1 identical over 8 bases. This CDR3 contains 12 residues. The trim removed 6 bases at V and 5 bases at J, leaving 2 bases unmatched. Germline CDR1 is MDHEN and CDR2 is SYDVKM. DNA of the CDR3: TGTGCCAGCAGAACAGGGGGGTATGGCTACACCTTC. Residues: CASRTGGYGYTF.

The genes are TRBV6-2 or TRBV6-3 and TRBJ1-2, with 9 bases lining up with TRBD1. CDR1 is MNHEY, CDR2 SVGEGT, per germline. The ends lost 4 bases at V and 3 bases at J; junction bases unmatched: 3. The CDR3 has 14 amino acids. This chain's CDR3 is CASSSRDRDYGYTF. The CDR3 region has the DNA TGTGCCAGCAGTTCCCGGGACAGGGACTATGGCTACACCTTC.

The gene calls are TRBV29-1 and TRBJ2-7; D perhaps matches TRBD2 (6 bases). V gave up 4 bases and J gave up 2 bases, with 9 bases separating them. Germline V CDR1 and CDR2: SQVTM, ANQGSEA. The CDR3 runs 12 residues. CDR3 bases: TGCAGCGTTGTGGCGGGACCCTACGAGCAGTACTTC. Encoded protein: CSVVAGPYEQYF.

The genes are TRBV7-9 and TRBJ2-7; tentatively, D is TRBD2 (6 bases). Germline CDR1 is SEHNR and CDR2 is FQNEAQ (reference sequence). Trimming removed 7 bases from V and 2 bases from J, with 18 bases in between. This CDR3 is built from 15 residues. CDR3 protein: CASTFFGGAPYEQYF. CDR3 DNA: TGTGCCAGCACATTCTTTGGCGGGGCGCCCTACGAGCAGTACTTC.

The chain is built from TRBV14 and TRBJ2-7, with 9 positions matching TRBD1. This CDR3 contains 19 residues. Germline V lookup: CDR1 SGHDN, CDR2 FVKESK. The V and J ends lost 0 bases and 0 bases, in that order; junction bases with no gene match: 12. Written as DNA, the CDR3 is TGTGCCAGCAGCCAAGATCATGGACAGGGGTTATTTTTCTCCTACGAGCAGTACTTC. Protein sequence: CASSQDHGQGLFFSYEQYF.

This clone appeared once. The chain employs TRBV27 and TRBJ2-2, with D possibly matching TRBD1 (6 bases). Germline assignment: CDR1 MNHEY and CDR2 SMNVEV (reference sequence). V lost 3 bases and J lost 2, with 13 bases in between. The CDR3 extends over 16 amino acids. CDR3 residues: CASSFIGTLNTGELFF. The CDR3 DNA reads as TGTGCCAGCAGTTTCATCGGGACACTTAACACCGGGGAGCTGTTTTTT.

The V gene is TRBV28, the J gene TRBJ1-2; TRBD1 agrees at 7 bases. The CDR3 is 14 amino acids. V lost 8 bases and J lost 3; bases outside the gene matches: 9. Per the germline V gene, CDR1 is MDHEN and CDR2 is SYDVKM. CDR3 bases: TGTGCCAGCCTTGACAGGGCGGGATACTATGGCTACACCTTC. Its protein product is CASLDRAGYYGYTF.

V gene TRBV6-1 combines with J gene TRBJ2-7; possibly TRBD1 for D (6 bases). The CDR3 loop spans 14 amino acids. The V end lost 2 bases, the J end lost 2 bases, and 10 bases lay between the germline ends. From germline, CDR1 is MNHNS and CDR2 SASEGT. CDR3 region: CASSEFSGAYEQYF. In DNA form, the CDR3 reads TGTGCCAGCAGTGAATTTTCAGGGGCCTACGAGCAGTACTTC.

The chain links TRBV7-9 to TRBJ1-1; tentatively, D is TRBD1 (5 bases). The V end lost 7 bases, the J end lost 2 bases, and 14 bases lay between the germline ends. Germline V gene data show CDR1 as SEHNR and CDR2 as FQNEAQ (reference sequence). CDR3 size: 14 residues. In DNA, the CDR3 is TGTGCCAGCACGGGGCAGGGTCTTAACACTGAAGCTTTCTTT. It codes for CASTGQGLNTEAFF. Full variable domain (remainder filled in from reference TRBV7-9 and TRBJ1-1): DTGVSQNPRHKITKRGQNVTFRCDPISEHNRLYWYRQTLGQGPEFLTYFQNEAQLEKSRLLSDRFSAERPKGSFSTLEIQRTEQGDSAMYLCASTGQGLNTEAFFGQGTRLTVV.

The genes are TRBV3-1 (or the pseudogene TRBV3-2) and TRBJ1-5; no definite D call. CDR3 size: 16 residues. Trimming left V 3 bases short and J 3 bases short, with 15 bases between. Germline lookup yields CDR1 LGHDT and CDR2 YNNKEL (reference sequence). The CDR3 loop is CASSQIRVMVNQPQHF. The CDR3 DNA is TGTGCCAGCAGCCAGATTAGGGTGATGGTCAATCAGCCCCAGCATTTT.

This chain connects TRBV20-1 to TRBJ1-4; D not resolved. Germline V gives CDR1 DFQATT, CDR2 SNEGSKA (reference sequence). Trimming pared 5 bases from V and 6 bases from J, leaving 7 bases between. The CDR3 extends over 11 amino acids. The CDR3: CSAHGDEKLFF. The CDR3 bases are TGCAGTGCTCATGGGGATGAAAAACTGTTTTTT.

The V call is TRBV4-1, the J call TRBJ1-3, with TRBD1 matching 11 bases. Germline V gives CDR1 MGHRA, CDR2 YSYEKL. Trimming took 4 bases from V and 0 from J; bases not matched to a gene: 5. CDR3 length: 17 amino acids. CDR3 in DNA: TGCGCCAGCAGCCGGACAGGGGGCATTAACTCTGGAAACACCATATATTTT. Translated: CASSRTGGINSGNTIYF.

This clone was recorded once. The V and J genes are TRBV18 and TRBJ1-1; D is ambiguous. Germline V CDR1 and CDR2: KGHSH, LQKENI. The CDR3 is 14 residues long. Trimming removed 2 bases at V and 10 bases at J, with 17 bases between. The CDR3 region is CASSPAAGPVTAFF. CDR3 nucleotides: TGTGCCAGCTCACCAGCCGCCGGACCGGTAACAGCTTTCTTT.

The J gene is TRBJ1-5, the V gene TRBV21-1. TRBV21-1 is a recognized pseudogene. The CDR3 has 15 amino acids. The CDR3, as DNA: TGTGCCAGCAAATGGGGGGGACCAGATAATCAGCCCCAGCATTTT. Its translation: CASKWGGPDNQPQHF.

This sequence joins TRBV6-5 and TRBJ2-1, with D hard to call. Per the germline V gene, CDR1 is MNHEY and CDR2 is SVGAGI. V was shortened by 0 bases and J by 8 bases, with 5 bases between the two germline ends. The CDR3 is 12 amino acids. In DNA form, the CDR3 reads TGTGCCAGCAGTTACTCTGGGGATGAGCAGTTCTTC. Translation gives CASSYSGDEQFF.

This clone occurred once. J is TRBJ1-1 and V is TRBV6-5; D is perhaps TRBD1 (5 bases). There are 13 residues in the CDR3. Germline V lookup: CDR1 MNHEY, CDR2 SVGAGI. V lost 7 bases and J lost 4, with 13 bases in between. CDR3 in amino acids: CASTPGIGTEAFF. CDR3 nucleotide sequence: TGTGCCAGCACTCCAGGGATAGGCACTGAAGCTTTCTTT.

The chain couples TRBV11-1 to TRBJ2-2; D not certain. There are 14 residues in the CDR3. Germline assignment: CDR1 SGHAT and CDR2 FQDESV (reference sequence). The V and J ends lost 3 bases and 4 bases respectively, with 9 bases between them. CDR3 sequence (DNA): TGTGCCAGCAGCTTCATTAGCAGCACCGGGGAGCTGTTTTTT. Its translation is CASSFISSTGELFF. The full variable domain, rest sourced from reference TRBV11-1 and TRBJ2-2, is EAEVAQSPRYKITEKSQAVAFWCDPISGHATLYWYRQILGQGPELLVQFQDESVVDDSQLPKDRFSAERLKGVDSTLKIQPAELGDSAMYLCASSFISSTGELFFGEGSRLTVL.

As DNA, the CDR3 is TGCGCCAGCAGCCTACCCTATTCACCCCTCCACTTT. Its translation: CASSLPYSPLHF. The chain couples TRBV4-1 to TRBJ1-6; D call uncertain. The CDR3 spans 12 residues. The germline V and J ends were trimmed by 4 bases and 8 bases, with 6 bases remaining between them. Germline V CDR1 and CDR2: MGHRA, YSYEKL.

V usage is TRBV7-9 and J usage is TRBJ2-1; D might be TRBD2 (5 bases). The CDR3 spans 12 residues. Trimming pared 5 bases from V and 6 bases from J, leaving 8 bases between. The germline V gene encodes CDR1 SEHNR and CDR2 FQNEAQ (reference sequence). This CDR3 is CASSEGSNEQFF. The CDR3 DNA is TGTGCCAGCAGCGAAGGGAGCAATGAGCAGTTCTTC.

The chain couples TRBV9 to TRBJ2-1; D call uncertain. The V end was cut by 0 bases, the J end by 5 bases, with 3 bases between. The CDR3 consists of 12 residues. Looked up from germline, CDR1 is SGDLS and CDR2 is YYNGEE. CDR3 in DNA: TGTGCCAGCAGCGTAGGAAACAATGAGCAGTTCTTC. As protein: CASSVGNNEQFF.

The genes are TRBV2 and TRBJ1-5; perhaps TRBD1 as D (5 bases). The ends were cut back, 8 bases at V and 1 base at J, with 12 bases in the middle. The CDR3 is 14 amino acids. Germline lookup yields CDR1 SNHLY and CDR2 FYNNEI. CDR3 DNA sequence: TGTGCCAGCGGGAAGGGGTTGAGCAATCAGCCCCAGCATTTT. As protein: CASGKGLSNQPQHF.

The chain links TRBV6-1 to TRBJ2-1; no clear D gene. CDR3 length: 12 residues. Trimming removed 1 base at V and 7 bases at J, with 5 bases between. The germline CDR1 and CDR2 sequences are MNHNS and SASEGT. The CDR3 DNA reads as TGTGCCAGCAGTGAAGTAGGGAATGAGCAGTTCTTC. This sequence encodes CASSEVGNEQFF.

The chain uses TRBV28 and TRBJ1-3; D unclear. This CDR3 region has 16 residues. Germline CDR1 MDHEN, CDR2 SYDVKM. V lost 3 bases to trimming and J lost 0 bases, with 12 bases between them. The CDR3 nucleotides read TGTGCCAGCAGTTTCCTGGGCAGTAGCTCTGGAAACACCATATATTTT. Protein: CASSFLGSSSGNTIYF. Together with reference TRBV28 and TRBJ1-3, the CDR3 gives the full variable domain: DVKVTQSSRYLVKRTGEKVFLECVQDMDHENMFWYRQDPGLGLRLIYFSYDVKMKEKGDIPEGYSVSREKKERFSLILESASTNQTSMYLCASSFLGSSSGNTIYFGEGSWLTVV.

J is TRBJ1-1 and V is TRBV10-1; the D is unclear. Trimming stripped 3 bases from V and 0 bases from J, with 8 bases between. Germline V CDR1 and CDR2: WNHNN, SYGVQD (reference sequence). The CDR3 spans 14 residues. The CDR3 protein is CASSEQPMNTEAFF. CDR3 in DNA: TGCGCCAGCAGTGAACAACCTATGAACACTGAAGCTTTCTTT.

Only one count was recorded for this clone. This sequence joins TRBV28 and TRBJ2-7; 7 positions agree with TRBD2. CDR3 length: 13 amino acids. Germline CDR1 and CDR2: MDHEN and SYDVKM. V was pared by 4 bases and J by 2 bases, with 2 bases of the junction left unmatched. The CDR3 DNA reads as TGTGCCAGCAGTTCTAGCGGTCCCTACGAGCAGTACTTC. Translated: CASSSSGPYEQYF.